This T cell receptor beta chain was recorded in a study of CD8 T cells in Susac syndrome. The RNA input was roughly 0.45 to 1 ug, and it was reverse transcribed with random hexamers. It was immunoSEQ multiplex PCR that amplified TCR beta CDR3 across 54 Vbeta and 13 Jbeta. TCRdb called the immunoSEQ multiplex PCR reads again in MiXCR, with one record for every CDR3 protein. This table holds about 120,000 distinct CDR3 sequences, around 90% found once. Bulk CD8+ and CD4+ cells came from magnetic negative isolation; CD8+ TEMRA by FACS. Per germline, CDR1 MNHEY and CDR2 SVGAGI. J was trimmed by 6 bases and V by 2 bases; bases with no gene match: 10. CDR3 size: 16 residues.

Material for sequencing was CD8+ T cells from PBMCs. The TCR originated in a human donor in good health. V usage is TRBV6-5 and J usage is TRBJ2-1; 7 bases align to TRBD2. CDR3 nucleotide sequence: TGTGCCAGCAGTTACAGGGCGGCGGGAGAATCCAATGAGCAGTTCTTC. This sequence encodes CASSYRAAGESNEQFF.